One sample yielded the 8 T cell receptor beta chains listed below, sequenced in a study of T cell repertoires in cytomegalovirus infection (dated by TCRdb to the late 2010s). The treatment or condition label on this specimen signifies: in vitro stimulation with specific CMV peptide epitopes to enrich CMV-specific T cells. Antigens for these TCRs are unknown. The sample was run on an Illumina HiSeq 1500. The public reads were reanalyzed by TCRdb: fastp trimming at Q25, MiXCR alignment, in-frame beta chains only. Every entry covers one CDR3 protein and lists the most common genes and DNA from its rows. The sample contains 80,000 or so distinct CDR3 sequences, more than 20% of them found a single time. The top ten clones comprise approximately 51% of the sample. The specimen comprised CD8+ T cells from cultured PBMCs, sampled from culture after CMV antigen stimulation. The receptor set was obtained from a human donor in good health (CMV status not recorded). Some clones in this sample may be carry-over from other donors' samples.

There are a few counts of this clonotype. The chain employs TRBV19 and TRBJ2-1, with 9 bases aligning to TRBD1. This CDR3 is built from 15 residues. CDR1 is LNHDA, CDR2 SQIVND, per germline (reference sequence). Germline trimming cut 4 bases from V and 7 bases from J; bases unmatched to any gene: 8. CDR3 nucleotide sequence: TGTGCCAGTAGTACGGGGGGACAGGGAAGGAATGAGCAGTTCTTC. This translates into CASSTGGQGRNEQFF.

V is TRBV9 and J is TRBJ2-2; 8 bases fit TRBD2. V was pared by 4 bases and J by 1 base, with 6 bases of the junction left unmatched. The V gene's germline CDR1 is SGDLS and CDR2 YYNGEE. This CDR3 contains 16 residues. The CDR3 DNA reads TGTGCCAGCAGCACCCCACTAGCGGAGAACACCGGGGAGCTGTTTTTT. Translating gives CASSTPLAENTGELFF.

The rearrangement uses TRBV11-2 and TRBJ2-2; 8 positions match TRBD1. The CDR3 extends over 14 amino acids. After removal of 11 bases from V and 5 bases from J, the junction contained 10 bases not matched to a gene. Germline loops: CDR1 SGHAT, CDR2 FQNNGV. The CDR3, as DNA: TGTGCCGCCCGGCAGGGGGCAGAAACCGGGGAGCTGTTTTTT. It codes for CAARQGAETGELFF.

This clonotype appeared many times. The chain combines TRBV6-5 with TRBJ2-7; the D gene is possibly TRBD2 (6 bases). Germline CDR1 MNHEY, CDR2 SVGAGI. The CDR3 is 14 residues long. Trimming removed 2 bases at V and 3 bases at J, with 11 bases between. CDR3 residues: CASSYGGASYEQYF. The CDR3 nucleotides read TGTGCCAGCAGTTACGGAGGGGCTAGCTACGAGCAGTACTTC.

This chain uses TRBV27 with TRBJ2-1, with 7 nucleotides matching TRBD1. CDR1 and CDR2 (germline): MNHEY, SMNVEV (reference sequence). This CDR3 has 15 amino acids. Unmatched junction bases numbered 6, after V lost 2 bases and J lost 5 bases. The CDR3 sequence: CASSLRGQSHNEQFF. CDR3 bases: TGTGCCAGCAGTTTAAGGGGACAGTCCCACAATGAGCAGTTCTTC.

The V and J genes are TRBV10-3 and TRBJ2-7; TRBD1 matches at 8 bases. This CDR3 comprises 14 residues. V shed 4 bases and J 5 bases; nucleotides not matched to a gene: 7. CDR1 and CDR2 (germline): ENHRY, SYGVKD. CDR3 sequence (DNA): TGTGCCATCAGTGGGACAGGGAATTTGAACGAGCAGTACTTC. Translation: CAISGTGNLNEQYF.

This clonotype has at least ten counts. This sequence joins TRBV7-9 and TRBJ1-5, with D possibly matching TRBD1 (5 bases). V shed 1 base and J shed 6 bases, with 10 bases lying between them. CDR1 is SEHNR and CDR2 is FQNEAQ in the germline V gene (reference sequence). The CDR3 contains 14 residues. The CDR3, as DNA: TGTGCCAGCAGCTTAGGGCAGGGCGGTCAGCCCCAGCATTTT. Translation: CASSLGQGGQPQHF.

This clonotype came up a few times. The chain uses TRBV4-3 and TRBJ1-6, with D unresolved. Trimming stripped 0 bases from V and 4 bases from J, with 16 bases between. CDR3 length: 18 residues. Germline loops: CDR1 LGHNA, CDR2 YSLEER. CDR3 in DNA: TGCGCCAGCAGCCAAGATGGCGGCCGGGAAAGATATAATTCACCCCTCCACTTT. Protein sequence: CASSQDGGRERYNSPLHF.